This TCR beta chain stems from a study of T cells in Graves' hyperthyroidism and ophthalmopathy (dated by TCRdb to the late 2010s). As for the study more broadly: Peripheral blood samples were taken at initial diagnosis, before any treatment was given. In more than 5 Graves' hyperthyroidism patients, the study also compared T-cell repertoires from thyroid tissue with T-cell repertoires from blood. After sampling, hyperthyroidism patients received methimazole starting at 30 mg daily, and ophthalmopathy patients received high-dose intravenous methylprednisolone. The 100 discovery patients were randomly split 7:3 into training and test sets. TCR Vbeta CDR3 sequencing of around 130 peripheral blood samples (over 40 ophthalmopathy, roughly 74 hyperthyroidism and approximately 17 progressor patients) is reported in the paper. To identify TCR V-J signatures that set the groups apart, the researchers used a discovery cohort of more than 95 patients, made up of around 42 with Graves' ophthalmopathy and some 56 with stable Graves' hyperthyroidism. An independent validation cohort of about 20 hyperthyroidism patients and approximately 16 patients who later progressed to ophthalmopathy tested prospective prediction of ophthalmopathy.

About this clonotype: Its specific antigen is unknown. Base qualities are not provided; no much larger clone lies one nucleotide away.

Amplification of TCR beta CDR3 regions was carried out from RNA transcripts. The first round of RT-PCR for the TCR CDR3 was performed with the HTBI primer set and the Qiagen OneStep RT-PCR kit. Libraries were constructed in a second round of multiplex PCR, after which size selection and purification were carried out. Paired-end sequencing of the libraries was performed with 100 bp reads on an Illumina HiSeq2000. The source study handled its data this way. SOAPnuke was used to process the raw data, throwing out any read that contained adapters or uncalled bases, had a mean Phred below 15, or lacked an exact constant-primer or identifier match. High-quality paired reads were merged with COPE v1.2.5, and unique nucleotide sequences were defined as clonotypes. Clonotypes were aligned to IMGT TRBV, TRBD and TRBJ reference segments using MiTCR v1.1. The analysis was restricted to V-J combinations with a frequency above 0.0001, which together covered 99% to 99.2% of the repertoires. The TCS score was defined as F50 (clonal expansion) divided by E x V (chaos), with BLOSUM62-based TCRdist calculated between CDR3 peptides within each V-J. Welch's t-statistics and random forest reduced approximately 520 V-J features to some 14, which were used in a naive Bayes classifier (R e1071). TCRdb reran the public reads through fastp at Q25 and MiXCR, keeping productive beta chains. Rows merge per CDR3 protein into single entries with the most common DNA and genes. Clone size and V and J calls follow TCRdb, not the original study. The sample table contains about 560,000 distinct CDR3 sequences; only one count was recorded for approximately 16% of them. Approximately 18% of the sample is held by the ten biggest clonotypes.

The full study reports these points: Sample size was not statistically predetermined, and blinding of investigators to group allocation was not performed. Most expanded thyroid clonotypes (frequency above 0.001) were also found in blood, which suggests that blood repertoires may mirror thyroid immune responses. In cross-validation, a model built on a 13 V-J signature told ophthalmopathy apart from stable hyperthyroidism with about 90% sensitivity and roughly 81% specificity, and in testing the same model reached 80%/75%. In validation, the model predicted progression to ophthalmopathy with around 71% sensitivity and around 72% specificity, a median of 6.5 months before onset.

Stable Graves' hyperthyroidism was defined as the absence of progression to ophthalmopathy over 18 months of follow-up. Hyperthyroidism patients were aged 18 to 65 years and newly diagnosed, with disease duration of less than 2 months. Patients with uncontrolled infections, other autoimmune diseases, pregnancy or lactation were excluded. Diagnoses were based on clinical symptoms, serum thyroxine and TRAb, thyroid ultrasound and orbital computed tomography. PBMCs were isolated from 10 ml of fresh peripheral blood by Ficoll-Paque density gradient centrifugation. Trizol reagent was used to extract total RNA, and RNA quality was then checked on an Agilent 2100 Bioanalyzer. Including cysteine and phenylalanine, the CDR3 has 16 amino acids. Just CDR3 DNA is preserved here, 48 bases in frame from base 1. CDR1 and CDR2 (LNHNV, YYDKDF) derive from the germline V gene (reference sequence). V was cut back by 0 bases and J by 2 bases, leaving a gap of 14 bases between them.

The receptor's source is a woman in her late teens or twenties with Graves' hyperthyroidism. The specimen sequenced was blood. The rearranged chain carries TRBV15 and TRBJ2-7, and TRBD1 may be the D gene, going by 5 matching bases. Here is the DNA: TGTGCCACCAGCAGAGATGCCCTAGGGGCGCCCTACGAGCAGTACTTC. This is translated as CATSRDALGAPYEQYF.